The subject of this entry is one TCR beta chain. Combining a sample-barcoded 5' primer with a J-beta primer mix, a second PCR ran for roughly 6 to 12 cycles. TCRdb fed the 5' RACE reads into MiXCR, producing one record per CDR3 protein. The profile shows roughly 500,000 distinct CDR3 sequences, roughly a quarter of them singletons. The CDR3 has 15 amino acids. Trimming stripped 5 bases from V and 0 bases from J, with 13 bases between. The germline V gene has CDR1 MNHEY and CDR2 SMNVEV (reference sequence). The source of the sample is a study of blood T cells in healthy people across ages. Researchers report isolating at least 7 million PBMCs per sample.

The chain is built from TRBV27 and TRBJ2-5, with D perhaps being TRBD1 or TRBD2 (5 bases each). The sequence was obtained from a woman between 65 and 79 years old in good health. The sample consisted of blood. The CDR3 nucleotides are TGTGCCAGCAGTCCGTGGGACGGTAACCAAGAGACCCAGTACTTC. This sequence encodes CASSPWDGNQETQYF.